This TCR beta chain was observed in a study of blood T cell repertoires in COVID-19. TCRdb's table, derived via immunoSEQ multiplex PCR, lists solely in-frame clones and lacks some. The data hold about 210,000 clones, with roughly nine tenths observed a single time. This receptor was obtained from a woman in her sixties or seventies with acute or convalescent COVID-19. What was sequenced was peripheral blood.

CDR3 DNA: TGTGCCAGCAGCCCGGGGACAGCCCCTCTGGTTGCCATAGGTTCACCCCTCCACTTT. Translating gives CASSPGTAPLVAIGSPLHF. The V and J genes are TRBV7-2 and TRBJ1-6, with 7 positions matching TRBD1. Germline V gene data show CDR1 as SGHTA and CDR2 as FQGNSA. Trimming at V came to 5 bases and at J to 9 bases, leaving 22 bases not matched to a gene. This CDR3 comprises 19 residues.